This T cell receptor (beta chain) derives from a study of cytomegalovirus exposure and HLA in healthy donors. Only in-frame clones appear in the TCRdb table, and some are missing; sequencing was by immunoSEQ multiplex PCR. Of approximately 130,000 clones listed, about 90% are singletons. The CDR3 extends over 12 amino acids. The germline CDR1 and CDR2 sequences are SEHNR and FQNEAQ (reference sequence). The trim removed 5 bases at V and 6 bases at J, leaving 3 bases unmatched. V and J are TRBV7-9 and TRBJ1-1, with TRBD1 matching over 7 bases. The TCR originated in a woman aged 18-30 years in good health and CMV-seronegative. The source material was PBMCs. The CDR3 loop is CASSPGGPEAFF. As DNA, the CDR3 is TGTGCCAGCAGCCCAGGGGGACCTGAAGCTTTCTTT.